A selection of T cell receptor beta chains follows, all from one sample in a study of blood T cell repertoires in COVID-19. Generated by immunoSEQ multiplex PCR, the TCRdb table keeps only in-frame clones and is missing some. Here the sample spans hundreds of thousands of clones, about 88% being singletons. Sequencing was performed on peripheral blood. The source of these receptors is an older woman with acute or convalescent COVID-19. CDR3s include the opening cysteine and the closing phenylalanine or tryptophan. A D gene is named only where the DNA matches it firmly. Size values are once, few and many counts, or a class for expanded clones, and some rows have none.

once,TRBJ2-3,TRBV4-1,NA,CASSQELVNRAGESTDTQYF,TGCGCCAGCAGCCAAGAACTCGTAAACAGGGCCGGGGAGAGCACAGATACGCAGTATTTT
NA,TRBJ1-3,TRBV18,TRBD1,CASSPGQSSGNTIYF,TGTGCCAGCTCACCGGGACAGAGCTCTGGAAACACCATATATTTT
few,TRBJ1-1,TRBV7-9,NA,CASSFGERMNTEAFF,TGTGCCAGCAGCTTCGGGGAGAGAATGAACACTGAAGCTTTCTTT
NA,TRBJ1-4,TRBV10-3,NA,CAISRGAATNEKLLF,TGTGCCATCAGTCGGGGGGCTGCAACTAATGAAAAACTGCTTTTT
NA,TRBJ2-7,TRBV5-1,TRBD2,CASSPLAGLEGIEQYF,TGCGCCAGCAGCCCGCTCGCAGGACTAGAAGGGATCGAGCAGTACTTC
NA,TRBJ2-2,TRBV5-1,TRBD1,CASSFQGAAAGELFF,TGCGCCAGCAGCTTCCAGGGGGCCGCGGCCGGGGAGCTGTTTTTT
NA,TRBJ1-5,TRBV2,TRBD1,CASSNRGLSNQPQHF,TGTGCCAGCAGTAACAGGGGACTGAGCAATCAGCCCCAGCATTTT
few,TRBJ2-7,TRBV7-3,NA,CASSYNQGYEQYF,TGTGCCAGCAGCTACAATCAGGGGTACGAGCAGTACTTC
NA,TRBJ2-1,TRBV9,TRBD1,CASSYRDRSTDEQFF,TGTGCCAGCAGCTACCGGGACAGGAGTACGGATGAGCAGTTCTTC
NA,TRBJ2-7,TRBV5-1,NA,CASSSGIYEQYF,TGCGCCAGCAGCTCAGGCATCTACGAGCAGTACTTC
once,TRBJ1-2,TRBV4-2,NA,CASSQGSDYGYTF,TGTGCCAGCAGCCAAGGGTCGGACTATGGCTACACCTTC
NA,TRBJ2-7,TRBV7-9,TRBD1,CASSVGTGGEQYF,TGTGCCAGCAGCGTCGGGACAGGCGGCGAGCAGTACTTC
NA,TRBJ2-3,TRBV5-6,TRBD1,CASSTGDRADTQYF,TGTGCCAGCAGCACCGGGGACAGGGCAGATACGCAGTATTTT
NA,TRBJ2-3,TRBV6-2/TRBV6-3,TRBD2,CASSYSGLAGTDTQYF,TGTGCCAGCAGTTACTCGGGCCTAGCGGGCACAGATACGCAGTATTTT
NA,TRBJ1-2,TRBV5-1,NA,CASSSGAYGYTF,TGCGCCAGCAGTTCAGGGGCCTATGGCTACACCTTC
NA,TRBJ2-3,TRBV9,TRBD2,CASSVAVSGVTDTQYF,TGTGCCAGCAGCGTAGCTGTCAGCGGGGTCACAGATACGCAGTATTTT
NA,TRBJ2-2,TRBV24-1,TRBD1,CATSAQGAGELFF,TGTGCCACCAGCGCCCAGGGGGCCGGGGAGCTGTTTTTT
NA,TRBJ2-7,TRBV19,NA,CASSATGLPSYEQYF,TGTGCCAGTAGTGCGACAGGACTCCCCTCCTACGAGCAGTACTTC
NA,TRBJ2-5,TRBV3-1/TRBV3-2,NA,CASSQDLGSTKETQYF,TGTGCCAGCAGCCAAGATCTGGGCTCAACGAAAGAGACCCAGTACTTC
many,TRBJ1-5,TRBV30,NA,CAWSVGQGSRQPQHF,TGTGCCTGGAGTGTGGGGCAGGGGAGTCGACAGCCCCAGCATTTT
NA,TRBJ1-1,TRBV30,NA,CAWISGEAFF,TGTGCCTGGATAAGTGGCGAAGCTTTCTTT
NA,TRBJ2-7,TRBV5-1,NA,CASSSTGLTSHFFQYEQYF,TGCGCCAGCAGCTCGACGGGCCTAACTAGCCATTTTTTCCAGTACGAGCAGTACTTC
NA,TRBJ1-1,TRBV5-1,TRBD1,CASSWGQTVLHTEAFF,TGCGCCAGCAGTTGGGGACAGACCGTGCTTCACACTGAAGCTTTCTTT